One and the same sample provided the 20 T cell receptor beta chains below, sequenced in a study of CD8 T cells in Susac syndrome. Reverse transcription used roughly 0.45 to 1 ug RNA and random hexamers. Using its own MiXCR run on the immunoSEQ multiplex PCR reads, TCRdb lists one record per CDR3 protein. The table records over 100,000 distinct CDR3 sequences, nearly 96% of them present only once. Sequencing used CD4+ T cells from PBMCs. These receptor sequences come from a human donor with Susac syndrome.

The V call is TRBV5-1, the J call TRBJ1-2; no clear D. Germline-derived CDR1 and CDR2 are SGHRS and YFSETQ. Trimming cost V 1 base and J 1 base, with 8 bases left between them. The CDR3 has 14 amino acids. The CDR3 is CASSLSGNNYGYTF. For the CDR3, the DNA is TGCGCCAGCAGCTTGTCCGGAAATAACTATGGCTACACCTTC.

The rearrangement joins TRBV30 to TRBJ1-2; D is undetermined. The CDR3 consists of 13 residues. CDR1 is GTSNPN, CDR2 SVGIG, per germline (reference sequence). Deletions cut 0 bases from V and 2 bases from J, with 7 bases between. The CDR3 nucleotides are TGTGCCTGGAGTGTAGACGAAAACTATGGCTACACCTTC. It is translated as CAWSVDENYGYTF.

This clonotype was found once. The chain uses TRBV25-1 and TRBJ1-2; D is unclear. CDR3 length: 15 residues. V was shortened by 3 bases and J by 8 bases, with 19 bases between the two germline ends. The germline V gene has CDR1 MGHDK and CDR2 SYGVNS. CDR3 DNA sequence: TGTGCCAGCAGTGAGAGGTGGTCTCCCCTGGGAGGCTACACCTTC. Its translation is CASSERWSPLGGYTF.

The rearrangement uses TRBV3-1 and TRBJ2-1, with 7 bases lining up with TRBD2. After removal of 0 bases from V and 6 bases from J, the junction contained 11 bases not matched to a gene. The CDR3 runs to 17 residues. CDR1 and CDR2 from the germline V gene are LGHDT and YNNKEL (reference sequence). CDR3 protein: CASSQDIRASGTNEQFF. DNA for the CDR3: TGTGCCAGCAGCCAAGATATAAGGGCTAGCGGAACCAATGAGCAGTTCTTC.

In its sample, this clonotype was seen a few times. J is TRBJ2-7 and V is TRBV7-6, with 8 nucleotides matching TRBD2. The length of the CDR3 is 13 residues. Germline CDR1 is SGHVS and CDR2 is FNYEAQ. V lost 4 bases and J lost 3; bases outside the gene matches: 2. This chain's CDR3 is CASSSTSGYEQYF. The CDR3 DNA follows: TGTGCCAGCAGCTCCACTAGCGGCTACGAGCAGTACTTC.

A single count supports this clonotype. V usage is TRBV29-1 and J usage is TRBJ2-3; TRBD1 is a possible D gene (6 bases). The V end was cut by 7 bases, the J end by 5 bases, with 13 bases between. The CDR3 extends over 12 amino acids. Germline V lookup: CDR1 SQVTM, CDR2 ANQGSEA. In DNA, the CDR3 is TGCAGCGGGGCAGGGGCGGGAGATACGCAGTATTTT. Its protein is CSGAGAGDTQYF.

This rearrangement joins TRBV5-4 to TRBJ2-7, with TRBD1 matching over 9 bases. The CDR3 contains 14 residues. The V gene end was trimmed by 4 bases and the J gene end by 2 bases; junction bases not matched to a gene: 4. Germline-derived CDR1 and CDR2 are SGHNT and YYREEE (reference sequence). CDR3 nucleotide sequence: TGTGCCAGCAGCGGAGACAGGGGGGCCTACGAGCAGTACTTC. Protein sequence: CASSGDRGAYEQYF.

DNA of the CDR3: TGCAGTGCGAAGAAGGGGCTTACTGCTTTGAACACTGAAGCTTTCTTT. Translation: CSAKKGLTALNTEAFF. The gene calls are TRBV20-1 and TRBJ1-1; D might be TRBD1 (5 bases). Deletions cut 6 bases from V and 0 bases from J, with 20 bases between. This CDR3 comprises 16 residues. Germline lookup yields CDR1 DFQATT and CDR2 SNEGSKA (reference sequence).

This clonotype has more than one count but fewer than ten. The chain carries TRBV29-1 and TRBJ1-2; D might be TRBD1 (6 bases). V gave up 4 bases and J gave up 10 bases, with 13 bases separating them. This CDR3 contains 11 residues. Germline-derived CDR1 and CDR2 are SQVTM and ANQGSEA. CDR3 region: CSVAGTNDYTF. CDR3 DNA: TGCAGCGTTGCCGGGACAAATGACTACACCTTC.

The V gene is TRBV10-3, the J gene TRBJ2-6, with 9 bases fitting TRBD1. The CDR3 runs 17 residues. The V gene end was trimmed by 6 bases and the J gene end by 0 bases; junction bases not matched to a gene: 6. Per germline, CDR1 ENHRY and CDR2 SYGVKD. CDR3 region: CAIRGQGSSSGANVLTF. The CDR3 DNA sequence: TGTGCCATCAGAGGACAGGGGTCATCCTCTGGGGCCAACGTCCTGACTTTC.

The rearrangement links TRBV5-4 to TRBJ2-1; 14 bases fit TRBD2. Germline trimming cut 4 bases from V and 7 bases from J; bases unmatched to any gene: 7. The CDR3 has 16 amino acids. Per the germline V gene, CDR1 is SGHNT and CDR2 is YYREEE (reference sequence). This CDR3 is CASSMGLAGDGNEQFF. CDR3 DNA: TGTGCCAGCAGCATGGGACTAGCGGGAGATGGGAATGAGCAGTTCTTC.

The chain has TRBV3-1 and TRBJ2-1; 7 bases map to TRBD2. CDR1 is LGHDT and CDR2 is YNNKEL in the germline V gene (reference sequence). J was trimmed by 6 bases and V by 5 bases; bases with no gene match: 10. There are 15 residues in the CDR3. The CDR3 loop is CASSASGVGPNEQFF. The DNA of the CDR3 is TGTGCCAGCAGCGCTAGCGGCGTAGGGCCCAATGAGCAGTTCTTC.

This chain's CDR3 is CASSPGTMVGGEQFF. In DNA, the CDR3 is TGTGCCAGCAGCCCCGGGACCATGGTCGGGGGTGAGCAGTTCTTC. The chain joins TRBV6-5 to TRBJ2-1; perhaps TRBD2 as D (6 bases). This CDR3 has 15 residues. Trimming left V 6 bases short and J 9 bases short, with 21 bases between. Germline assignment: CDR1 MNHEY and CDR2 SVGAGI.

J is TRBJ1-1 and V is TRBV20-1, with D tentatively TRBD1 (5 bases). CDR3 size: 12 residues. Trimming removed 0 bases from V and 6 bases from J, with 8 bases in between. Germline CDR1 is DFQATT and CDR2 is SNEGSKA (reference sequence). The CDR3 sequence is CSARDRGAEAFF. CDR3 coding DNA: TGCAGTGCTAGAGATCGGGGGGCTGAAGCTTTCTTT.

The chain links TRBV6-2 or TRBV6-3 to TRBJ2-1; D ambiguous. Between the trimmed V and J ends, which lost 0 bases and 7 bases, there was a span of 10 bases. Germline CDR1 reads MNHEY; CDR2 reads SVGEGT. This CDR3 has 14 residues. CDR3 loop: CASSYSGWPNEQFF. In nucleotides, the CDR3 is TGTGCCAGCAGTTACTCGGGGTGGCCAAATGAGCAGTTCTTC.

The V gene is TRBV5-1, the J gene TRBJ1-2; D remains unclear. The CDR3 is 13 residues long. V was pared by 0 bases and J by 8 bases, with 11 bases between. Germline V gene sequence: CDR1 SGHRS, CDR2 YFSETQ. The CDR3 nucleotides are TGCGCCAGCAGCTTGGAACAGCCACAAGGCTACACCTTC. Protein: CASSLEQPQGYTF.

This rearrangement joins TRBV5-1 to TRBJ2-4; tentative D call: TRBD1 (6 bases). With 4 bases removed from V and 0 bases from J, the gap between germline ends came to 17 bases. The CDR3 is made up of 17 amino acids. The germline V gene has CDR1 SGHRS and CDR2 YFSETQ. CDR3 loop: CASSGGQTYLAKNIQYF. The CDR3 DNA is TGCGCCAGCAGCGGCGGACAGACATACCTAGCCAAAAACATTCAGTACTTC.

The chain has TRBV20-1 and TRBJ1-2, with D maybe TRBD1 (5 bases). This CDR3 comprises 13 residues. Deletions cut 1 base from V and 4 bases from J, with 10 bases between. CDR1 and CDR2 from the germline V gene are DFQATT and SNEGSKA (reference sequence). The CDR3 loop reads CSARAGGSYGYTF. The DNA of the CDR3 is TGCAGTGCTAGAGCCGGGGGGTCCTATGGCTACACCTTC.

This sequence joins TRBV30 and TRBJ2-5; D may match TRBD1 or TRBD2 (6 bases each). The ends were cut back, 5 bases at V and 1 base at J, with 11 bases in the middle. The CDR3 loop spans 13 amino acids. CDR1 and CDR2 from the germline V gene are GTSNPN and SVGIG (reference sequence). For the CDR3, the DNA is TGTGCCTGGGGGAGGACAGTCCAAGAGACCCAGTACTTC. It translates to CAWGRTVQETQYF.

This chain links TRBV12-3 or TRBV12-4 with TRBJ1-5; no definite D call. The CDR3 runs to 12 residues. V dropped 3 bases and J dropped 10 bases, with 10 bases sitting between them. CDR3 sequence reads: CASSLRISPQHF. The CDR3 region has the DNA TGTGCCAGCAGTTTGAGAATCAGCCCCCAGCATTTT.